This T cell receptor beta chain comes out of a study of identical twins. This clonotype was observed a few times. Its cognate antigen is unknown. TCRdb processed the 5' RACE reads anew with MiXCR; each CDR3 protein has one entry. The sample shows 350,000 to 500,000 distinct CDR3 sequences, around a sixth of them seen only once. Whole-study results and caveats: Models came in too low on out-of-frame TCR alpha sharing in monozygotic twins. The degree of excess twin sharing was weaker in beta out-of-frame sequences. Cross-sectional statistical analysis, not tracking of the same donors, underpinned the conclusions. One should note that invariant MAIT and iNKT cells could partly confound zero-insertion analyses.

CDR1 LGHNA and CDR2 YSLEER come from the germline V gene. The CDR3 runs to 15 residues. Trimming stripped 0 bases from V and 10 bases from J, with 17 bases between. The sample consisted of naive T cells sorted from blood. The chain couples TRBV4-3 to TRBJ2-3; weak D call: TRBD1 (8 bases). The TCR comes from a man aged 50 to 60 in good health. The CDR3 nucleotides read TGCGCCAGCAGCCAAGACCCTTGGACAGGGAGGGCGCAGTATTTT. Protein product: CASSQDPWTGRAQYF.